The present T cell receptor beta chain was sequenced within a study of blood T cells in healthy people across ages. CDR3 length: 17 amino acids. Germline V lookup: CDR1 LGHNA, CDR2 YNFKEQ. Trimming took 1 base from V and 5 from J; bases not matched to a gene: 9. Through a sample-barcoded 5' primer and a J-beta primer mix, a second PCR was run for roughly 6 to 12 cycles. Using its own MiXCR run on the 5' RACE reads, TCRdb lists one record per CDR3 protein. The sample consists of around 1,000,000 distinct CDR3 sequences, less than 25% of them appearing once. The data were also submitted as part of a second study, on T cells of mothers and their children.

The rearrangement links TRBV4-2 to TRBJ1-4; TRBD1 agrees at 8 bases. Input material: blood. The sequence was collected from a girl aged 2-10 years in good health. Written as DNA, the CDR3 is TGTGCCAGCAGCCAAGGGTCGTCAGGGGGCTTGAATGAAAAACTGTTTTTT. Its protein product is CASSQGSSGGLNEKLFF.